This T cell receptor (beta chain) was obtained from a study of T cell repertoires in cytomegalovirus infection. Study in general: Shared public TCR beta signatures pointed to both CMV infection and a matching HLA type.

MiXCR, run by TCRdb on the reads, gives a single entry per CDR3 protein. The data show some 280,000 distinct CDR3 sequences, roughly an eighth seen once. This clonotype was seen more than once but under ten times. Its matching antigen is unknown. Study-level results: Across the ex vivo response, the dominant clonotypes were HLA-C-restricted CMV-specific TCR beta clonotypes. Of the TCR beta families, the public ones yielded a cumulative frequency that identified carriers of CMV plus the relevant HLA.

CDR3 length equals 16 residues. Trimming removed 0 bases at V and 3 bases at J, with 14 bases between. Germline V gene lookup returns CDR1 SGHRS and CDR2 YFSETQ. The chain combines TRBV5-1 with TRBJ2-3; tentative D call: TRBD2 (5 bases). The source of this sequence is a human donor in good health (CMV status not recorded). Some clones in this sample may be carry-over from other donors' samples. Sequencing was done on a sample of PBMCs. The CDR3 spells CASSLDQRSPTDTQYF. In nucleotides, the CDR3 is TGCGCCAGCAGCTTGGATCAGCGGTCCCCTACAGATACGCAGTATTTT.